This T cell receptor (beta chain) came from a study of cytomegalovirus exposure and HLA in healthy donors. Whole-study context: Earlier results showed almost 120 million unique TCR beta sequences derived from about 179 million T cells.

PCR employed 60 Vbeta and 13 Jbeta primers. Profiling relied on immunoSEQ multiplex PCR, and the TCRdb table lists in-frame clones only, not all of them. This repertoire shows about 190,000 clones, approximately 78% found once; its top ten account for roughly 0.8%. Findings and limits, study-wide: The majority of CMV-associated TCR beta chains were reported as apparently HLA-restricted in a later analysis. Serostatus for CMV was the only available immune exposure information.

Comments on this clone: What it binds is unknown.

The CDR3 is 14 residues long. Germline V gives CDR1 MNHEY, CDR2 SVGAGI. The V and J ends lost 6 bases and 6 bases respectively, with 15 bases between them. The V and J genes are TRBV6-5 and TRBJ2-4; D gene ambiguous. Material for sequencing was PBMCs. This clonotype originated in a young woman in good health and CMV-seronegative. The CDR3 protein is CASSLGELANIQYF. Written as DNA, the CDR3 is TGTGCCAGCAGCCTTGGAGAGCTGGCAAACATTCAGTACTTC.